This T cell receptor (beta chain) was sequenced during a study of vaccination and CD4 T cells after COVID-19 (dated by TCRdb to the early 2020s). Notes on the research overall: Convalescent patients had a positive SARS-CoV-2 result on nasal swab PCR, and of these patients, about ten had mild disease and one had severe disease. Control cultures used a CEFX viral epitope pool as positive control, an HIV-1 Nef peptide pool as negative control, or no peptide. Post-COVID blood samples from convalescent patients were collected a median of about 110 days after diagnosis, with a range of roughly 30 to 170 days. The spike-specific CD4+ TCR repertoire was compared before and after mRNA vaccination in over nine COVID-19 convalescent patients and a few infection-naive healthy vaccine recipients. Six males and four females were included in the convalescent cohort, with two Hispanic individuals, seven Caucasians, two Asians and one multiracial person represented. Post-vaccine blood samples were collected a median of about 69 days after the second vaccine dose, ranging from about 13 to 250 days. Culture stimuli were overlapping spike peptide pools from SARS-CoV-2 and from the common cold coronaviruses HCoV-NL63, HCoV-OC43 and HCoV-229E. Two doses of either the Pfizer-BioNTech BNT162b2 vaccine (n=8) or the Moderna mRNA-1273 vaccine (n=2) were administered to participants. The investigation overall reported the following: In convalescent patients, nearly all vaccine-specific clones (304 of 307) were found to be mono-reactive for SARS-CoV-2 spike rather than cross-reactive with common cold coronaviruses. Although the median number of SARS-CoV-2-reactive clonotypes went up from fewer than 25 after infection to 35 to 40 after vaccination, the increase was not significant. In convalescent patients, a median around 89% of post-vaccine SARS-CoV-2-reactive clones were detected only after vaccination, suggesting vaccine-specific priming. Only a relatively small number of convalescent patients were included in the study, and early timepoints following natural infection were not analyzed.

V is reduced by 0 bases and J by 5 bases, leaving a spacing of 11 bases between them. The CDR3 holds 14 amino acids from the cysteine to the phenylalanine. The entry retains the CDR3 DNA only, 42 bases that are in frame from base 1. The germline V gene provides CDR1 SGHVS and CDR2 FQNEAQ. The meaning of the sample's treatment or condition label: roughly nine-day PBMC culture with coronavirus spike peptide pools or control peptides (ViraFEST assay). The ViraFEST assay, used in the study, expanded antigen-specific T cells with peptide pools and then identified the expanded clonotypes through TCR sequencing. The convalescent patients' positive SARS-CoV-2 PCR tests were from March to December 2020, which was before the Alpha, Beta and Delta variants emerged in the United States. PBMCs were cultured at around 2.2 million per well in IMDM supplemented with approximately 4.7% human AB serum and about 10 IU/ml IL-2, with approximately 10 ug/ml peptide pools added. Half of the culture medium was replaced with fresh IL-2-containing medium on days 3 and 7. Once the cells had been in culture for ten to eleven days, the EasySep CD4+ T cell isolation kit was used to isolate CD4+ T cells by negative selection. PBMCs were separated from whole blood using Ficoll-Paque Plus gradient centrifugation and then either used fresh or cryopreserved at -140C. In general, triplicate wells were set up for every culture condition.

The library was produced with PCR. DNA from cultured CD4+ T cells was subjected to TCR sequencing with the Oncomine TCR Beta short-read assay at the Johns Hopkins FTIC core. Genomic DNA was extracted from the cultured CD4+ T cells with the QIAamp micro DNA kit. The Oncomine TCR Beta libraries from cultured CD4+ T cells were pooled using unique dual indexes and then sequenced on an Illumina iSeq 100. Concerning the study's data processing: Non-productive sequences were removed, and CDR3s that did not start with C, did not end with F or W, or were shorter than 7 amino acids were discarded. Antigen-specific clonotypes were identified using the MANAFEST web application through comparison of peptide-stimulated wells with reference and other culture wells. To be called positive, a clone needed an FDR below 0.05, an odds ratio above 5, and a productive frequency above 0.1% in at least two of three replicate wells. A clonotype was classed as cross-reactive if the clonotype showed significant expansion both in SARS-CoV-2 spike wells and in at least one common cold coronavirus spike condition. Using R version 3.6.1, CDR3 homology was evaluated through Levenshtein distances (stringdist) along with unrooted phylogenetic trees (ape). The public sequencing data were trimmed at Q25 with fastp and processed into clonotypes with MiXCR by TCRdb, which kept only in-frame beta chains. Merged by CDR3 protein, the rows form single entries marked with the most common genes and DNA. The V and J calls, along with clone size, are taken from TCRdb and not from the paper's own processing. The sample includes roughly 20,000 distinct CDR3 sequences, with 20% to 30% observed a single time. The ten largest clones add up to roughly a tenth of the sample.

This clonotype was seen a few times. Its target antigen remains unknown. Base qualities are not recorded, but no much larger clone differs from it by a single base. The sample taken for sequencing was cultured CD4+ T cells from blood. The sequence joins TRBV7-8 to TRBJ2-7, with no D gene named confidently. This clonotype was obtained from a human donor with COVID-19. CDR3 sequence: CASSLASLPHEQYF. The bases read TGTGCCAGCAGCTTAGCGTCCCTGCCCCACGAGCAGTACTTC.